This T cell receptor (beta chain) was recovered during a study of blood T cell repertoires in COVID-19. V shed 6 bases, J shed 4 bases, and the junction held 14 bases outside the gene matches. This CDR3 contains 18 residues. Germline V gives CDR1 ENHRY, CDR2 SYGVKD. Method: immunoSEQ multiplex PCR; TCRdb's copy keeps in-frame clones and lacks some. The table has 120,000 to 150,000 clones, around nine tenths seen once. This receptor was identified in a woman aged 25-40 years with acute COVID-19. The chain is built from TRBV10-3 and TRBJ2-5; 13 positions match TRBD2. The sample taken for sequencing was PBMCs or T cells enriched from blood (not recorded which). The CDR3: CAISKTPGLAGMGETQYF. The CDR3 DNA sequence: TGTGCCATCAGCAAAACACCGGGACTAGCGGGGATGGGAGAGACCCAGTACTTC.